Listed below are T cell receptor beta chains from one sample, sequenced in a study of control samples from healthy donors and cancer patients. Only in-frame clones appear in the TCRdb table, and some are missing; sequencing was by immunoSEQ multiplex PCR. Here the sample spans about 98,000 clones, approximately 78% being singletons. Sequences were obtained from blood. Source of these receptors: a man aged 55 to 70 in good health. CDR3s include the opening cysteine and the closing phenylalanine or tryptophan. The order of the fields is J gene, V gene, CDR3 protein.

TRBJ1-5,TRBV19,CASSIARGTGAYQPQHF
TRBJ1-1,TRBV6-2/TRBV6-3,CASSLAGGGTEAFF
TRBJ2-5,TRBV5-1,CASSSGPGPQTQYF
TRBJ2-7,TRBV3-1/TRBV3-2,CASSQVAASNLYEQYF
TRBJ1-1,TRBV27,CASSLSMGVNTEAFF
TRBJ1-2,TRBV6-5,CASSRVLSNYGYTF
TRBJ1-5,TRBV10-2,CASMGVGGSNQPQHF
TRBJ1-1,TRBV6-5,CASISERNAAFF
TRBJ2-7,TRBV6-2/TRBV6-3,CASSSGGIEQYF
TRBJ2-7,TRBV28,CASSLAYEQYF
TRBJ2-7,TRBV2,CASSSKQGRINYEQYF
TRBJ2-7,TRBV2,CASRNRDGSNNF
TRBJ2-1,TRBV24-1,CATSGYDPKKHNEQFF
TRBJ1-2,TRBV19,CASSLLSGGLGYGYTF
TRBJ1-5,TRBV7-8,CASSLSAGEMQPQHF
TRBJ2-2,TRBV28,CASSPNRGVAGAVTGELFF
TRBJ2-3,TRBV9,CASSVGAGRGASTDTQYF
TRBJ1-1,TRBV6-5,CASSWETRGTEAFF
TRBJ2-1,TRBV5-6,CASSLSGNEQFF
TRBJ2-7,TRBV27,CASSLNLPGQGQYF
TRBJ2-2,TRBV4-1,CASSQGLLRMNNTGELFF
TRBJ2-1,TRBV2,CASSETGKGEQFF
TRBJ2-3,TRBV7-3,CASSPRGGGGTDTQYF
TRBJ2-2,TRBV5-1,CASSLRVNTGELFF
TRBJ2-3,TRBV2,CATGLSKDTQYF
TRBJ1-2,TRBV3-1/TRBV3-2,CASSQDGVTGLYGYTF
TRBJ2-1,TRBV5-1,CASSLPSGGSEQFF
TRBJ2-7,TRBV6-5,CASSLVFDVAYEQYF